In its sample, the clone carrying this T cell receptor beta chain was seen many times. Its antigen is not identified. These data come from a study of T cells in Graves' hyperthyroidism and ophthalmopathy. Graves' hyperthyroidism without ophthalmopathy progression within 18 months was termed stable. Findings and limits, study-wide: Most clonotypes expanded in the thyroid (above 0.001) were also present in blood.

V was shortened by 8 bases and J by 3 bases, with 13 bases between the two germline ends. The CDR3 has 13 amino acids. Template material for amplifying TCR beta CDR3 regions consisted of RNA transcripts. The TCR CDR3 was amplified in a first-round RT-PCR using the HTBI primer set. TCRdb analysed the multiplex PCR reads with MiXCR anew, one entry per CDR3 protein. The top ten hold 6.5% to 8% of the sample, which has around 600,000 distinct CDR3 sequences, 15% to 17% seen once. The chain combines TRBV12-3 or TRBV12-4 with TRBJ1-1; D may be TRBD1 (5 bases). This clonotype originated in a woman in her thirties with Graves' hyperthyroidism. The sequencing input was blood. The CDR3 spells CASRSRGDTEAFF. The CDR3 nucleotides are TGTGCCAGCCGGTCCCGGGGGGACACTGAAGCTTTCTTT.